These 21 T cell receptor beta chains share one sample of origin, sequenced in a study of T cell repertoires in cytomegalovirus infection. TCRdb analysed the reads with MiXCR anew, one entry per CDR3 protein. The sample lists fewer than 200,000 distinct CDR3 sequences; roughly a fifth were seen once. The sample taken for sequencing was PBMCs. These receptors originate from a human donor in good health (CMV status not recorded). Some clones in this sample may be carry-over from other donors' samples.

The CDR3 DNA follows: TGTGCCAGCAGCAGAGAGGGGGCTGGGGGCTACACCTTC. Encoded protein: CASSREGAGGYTF. The V call is TRBV7-4, the J call TRBJ1-2; 7 nucleotides line up with TRBD1. Trimming at V came to 5 bases and at J to 8 bases, leaving 8 bases not matched to a gene. The germline gives CDR1 SGHVT, CDR2 SQSDAQ. CDR3 size: 13 residues.

This chain uses TRBV12-3 or TRBV12-4 with TRBJ2-3; D is undetermined. The CDR3 totals 13 residues. The germline V and J ends were trimmed by 6 bases and 3 bases, with 10 bases remaining between them. Here the CDR3 reads CASRLRTTDTQYF. The CDR3 region has the DNA TGTGCCAGCAGACTTAGGACGACAGATACGCAGTATTTT.

This clonotype was found many times. The chain couples TRBV7-2 to TRBJ1-1; D unresolved. CDR3 length equals 13 residues. CDR1 SGHTA and CDR2 FQGNSA come from the germline V gene. V lost 5 bases and J lost 5, with 12 bases in between. CDR3 amino acids: CASSNGFRTEAFF. CDR3 sequence (DNA): TGTGCCAGCAGCAACGGGTTTAGGACTGAAGCTTTCTTT. Full variable domain (rest looked up from reference TRBV7-2 and TRBJ1-1): GAGVSQSPSNKVTEKGKDVELRCDPISGHTALYWYRQSLGQGLEFLIYFQGNSAPDKSGLPSDRFSAERTGGSVSTLTIQRTQQEDSAVYLCASSNGFRTEAFFGQGTRLTVV.

This chain joins TRBV24-1 and TRBJ2-1; 7 bases are shared with TRBD1. Germline values: CDR1 KGHDR, CDR2 SFDVKD. After removal of 6 bases from V and 8 bases from J, the junction contained 9 bases not matched to a gene. The CDR3 covers 14 residues. The CDR3 nucleotides read TGTGCCACCAGTTACGGGACAGCTTTCGATGAGCAGTTCTTC. The encoded protein is CATSYGTAFDEQFF.

The chain couples TRBV9 to TRBJ2-2, with D perhaps given as TRBD1 or TRBD2 (6 bases each). From germline, CDR1 is SGDLS and CDR2 YYNGEE. The V end was cut by 0 bases, the J end by 6 bases, with 15 bases between. The CDR3 extends over 16 amino acids. DNA of the CDR3: TGTGCCAGCAGCGTAGCTCCGGGGGCAGGACCCGGGGAGCTGTTTTTT. It is translated as CASSVAPGAGPGELFF.

The chain carries TRBV7-3 and TRBJ2-3; 9 bases line up with TRBD1. This CDR3 spans 16 amino acids. Unmatched junction bases numbered 7, after V lost 5 bases and J lost 1 base. The germline V gene has CDR1 SGHTA and CDR2 FQGTGA. CDR3 residues: CASSPKRQGGTDTQYF. The CDR3 coding sequence is TGTGCCAGCAGCCCCAAACGACAGGGGGGCACAGATACGCAGTATTTT.

This clonotype was found a few times. CDR3 sequence: CASSPLVAGGPGFF. CDR3 coding DNA: TGTGCCAGCAGCCCCCTAGTAGCGGGGGGGCCTGGATTCTTC. The rearrangement uses TRBV14 and TRBJ2-1; 11 positions match TRBD2. This CDR3 has 14 residues. Germline lookup yields CDR1 SGHDN and CDR2 FVKESK. V lost 4 bases to trimming and J lost 16 bases; unmatched junction nucleotides: 12.

The rearrangement links TRBV5-1 to TRBJ1-4; TRBD1 might be the D (5 bases). From germline, CDR1 is SGHRS and CDR2 YFSETQ. V was shortened by 0 bases and J by 8 bases, with 14 bases between the two germline ends. The CDR3 contains 15 residues. CDR3 nucleotide sequence: TGCGCCAGCAGCTTGGTGGGACGTCCCGAAGAAAAACTGTTTTTT. Amino acid sequence: CASSLVGRPEEKLFF.

V is TRBV28 and J is TRBJ1-2; D possibly corresponds to TRBD1 (5 bases). Germline V CDR1 and CDR2: MDHEN, SYDVKM. This CDR3 region has 15 residues. V lost 3 bases and J lost 4, with 15 bases in between. Written as DNA, the CDR3 is TGTGCCAGCAGTTTCCCTCGCGGGGCCGGCTATGGCTACACCTTC. Translated, it gives CASSFPRGAGYGYTF.

This sequence joins TRBV7-9 and TRBJ2-7; D possibly corresponds to TRBD1 (5 bases). Germline CDR1 and CDR2: SEHNR and FQNEAQ (reference sequence). V lost 1 base and J 1 base, leaving 8 bases between the germline ends. The CDR3 consists of 14 residues. The CDR3 sequence: CASSLDRLSYEQYF. CDR3 DNA: TGTGCCAGCAGCTTAGACAGGCTGTCCTACGAGCAGTACTTC.

The chain has TRBV19 and TRBJ1-1; TRBD1 is a possible D gene (5 bases). Germline assignment: CDR1 LNHDA and CDR2 SQIVND (reference sequence). The CDR3 loop spans 17 amino acids. Trimming took off 6 bases at V and 1 base at J, with 21 bases between the two ends. The CDR3 is CASRAYTAGRTNTEAFF. In DNA form, the CDR3 reads TGTGCCAGTAGAGCCTATACCGCGGGACGGACGAACACTGAAGCTTTCTTT.

Many counts were recorded for this clonotype. V is TRBV6-2 or TRBV6-3 and J is TRBJ2-1; 9 positions agree with TRBD2. With 6 bases clipped from V and 9 bases from J, the junction kept 15 bases outside the gene matches. Germline V lookup: CDR1 MNHEY, CDR2 SVGEGT. The CDR3 is 16 amino acids. In DNA, the CDR3 is TGTGCCAGCAGCGCTGGAGGCGGGAGGGGCCCCGGTGAGCAGTTCTTC. Residues: CASSAGGGRGPGEQFF.

A few counts support this clonotype. This chain joins TRBV2 and TRBJ2-6; D gene uncertain. Germline CDR1 reads SNHLY; CDR2 reads FYNNEI. The ends were cut back, 7 bases at V and 0 bases at J, with 7 bases in the middle. This CDR3 spans 14 amino acids. The CDR3 here is CASKDSSGANVLTF. CDR3 nucleotides: TGTGCCAGCAAGGATTCCTCTGGGGCCAACGTCCTGACTTTC.

This sequence joins TRBV29-1 and TRBJ1-2; D may be TRBD1 (6 bases). Trimming removed 6 bases from V and 5 bases from J, with 16 bases in between. From germline, CDR1 is SQVTM and CDR2 ANQGSEA. This CDR3 contains 13 residues. CDR3 nucleotides: TGCAGCGTAGATACAGGGAATACGTATGGCTACACCTTC. Amino acids: CSVDTGNTYGYTF.

There are a few counts of this clonotype. This chain uses TRBV24-1 with TRBJ2-1; 8 bases are shared with TRBD2. The length of the CDR3 is 16 residues. V lost 4 bases to trimming and J lost 5 bases; unmatched junction nucleotides: 9. Germline V gives CDR1 KGHDR, CDR2 SFDVKD. CDR3 nucleotide sequence: TGTGCCACCAGTGACCCCGTAGCGGGGTCGAACAATGAGCAGTTCTTC. Protein: CATSDPVAGSNNEQFF.

This clonotype was seen ten or more times. The chain couples TRBV28 to TRBJ2-3; 7 nucleotides match TRBD2. The CDR3 is 15 amino acids. CDR1 is MDHEN, CDR2 SYDVKM, per germline. V shed 5 bases, J shed 1 base, and the junction held 6 bases outside the gene matches. DNA for the CDR3: TGTGCCAGCAGTCCCGGGGGGAGTGGCACAGATACGCAGTATTTT. It translates to CASSPGGSGTDTQYF.

This clonotype has just a few counts. This rearrangement joins TRBV6-5 to TRBJ2-7, with TRBD1 identical over 8 bases. V lost 8 bases to trimming and J lost 4 bases; unmatched junction nucleotides: 10. The CDR3 runs 14 residues. Germline lookup yields CDR1 MNHEY and CDR2 SVGAGI. The CDR3 bases are TGTGCCAGCGGACAGGGCAAAGGGGCATACGAGCAGTACTTC. Residues: CASGQGKGAYEQYF.

This clonotype has just a few counts. V usage is TRBV28 and J usage is TRBJ1-5; a possible D gene is TRBD1 (6 bases). CDR1 is MDHEN, CDR2 SYDVKM, per germline. The CDR3 length is 15 residues. The V gene lost 4 bases and the J gene lost 7 bases, with 17 bases spanning the gap. The CDR3 DNA reads as TGTGCCAGCAGTTCAACCCGACAGGCCAAACAGCCCCAGCATTTT. Protein product: CASSSTRQAKQPQHF.

This chain joins TRBV12-3 or TRBV12-4 and TRBJ1-2; a possible D gene is TRBD1 (5 bases). The CDR3 has 13 residues. V was cut by 6 bases and J by 8 bases, with 16 bases left in between. CDR3 loop: CASSPAGADGYTF. The DNA for the CDR3 is TGTGCCAGCAGCCCCGCCGGGGCGGACGGCTACACCTTC.

The sample holds a few counts of this clonotype. The chain combines TRBV25-1 with TRBJ1-2; TRBD1 might be the D (6 bases). Germline V gene data show CDR1 as MGHDK and CDR2 as SYGVNS. The CDR3 has 14 amino acids. V shed 4 bases and J shed 7 bases, with 16 bases lying between them. The CDR3: CASSVTGSRGGYTF. The CDR3 DNA sequence: TGTGCCAGCAGTGTCACAGGGTCACGAGGTGGCTACACCTTC.

In this sample, this clonotype turned up many times. V gene TRBV7-2 combines with J gene TRBJ2-1; maybe TRBD2 (5 bases). V was pared by 2 bases and J by 7 bases, with 18 bases between. The CDR3 is made up of 16 amino acids. Germline CDR1 reads SGHTA; CDR2 reads FQGNSA. CDR3 DNA: TGTGCCAGCAGCTTATACTCTGCGAACCGGGGAAATGAGCAGTTCTTC. Translation: CASSLYSANRGNEQFF. The whole variable domain, remainder taken from reference TRBV7-2 and TRBJ2-1, is GAGVSQSPSNKVTEKGKDVELRCDPISGHTALYWYRQSLGQGLEFLIYFQGNSAPDKSGLPSDRFSAERTGGSVSTLTIQRTQQEDSAVYLCASSLYSANRGNEQFFGPGTRLTVL.